A selection of T cell receptor beta chains follows, all from one sample in a study of T cells in Graves' hyperthyroidism and ophthalmopathy. TCRdb re-analysed the multiplex PCR reads in MiXCR, keeping a single row per CDR3 protein. This table holds hundreds of thousands of distinct CDR3 sequences, approximately 15% found once. Sequencing was done on a sample of blood. These receptors were taken from a woman younger than 35 with Graves' hyperthyroidism. Each CDR3 is given with its conserved first and last residue. A D gene is named only where the DNA matches it firmly. Clone size is shown for a subset of rows, as once, few, many or a class of expanded clone.

DNA: TGTGCCAGCAGTTTCCTCGTTGACGATGGGCAAGGGGCCAACGTCCTGACTTTC
CDR3: CASSFLVDDGQGANVLTF
D: NA
size: few
J: TRBJ2-6
V: TRBV28

DNA: TGTGCCAGCAGTGCAGGGAGTGCGGGACAGCCCCAGCATTTT
CDR3: CASSAGSAGQPQHF
D: NA
size: many
J: TRBJ1-5
V: TRBV6-1

DNA: TGCAGTGCTAGAGGTCCGACTAGCGGGACTGATACGCAGTATTTT
CDR3: CSARGPTSGTDTQYF
D: TRBD2
size: many
J: TRBJ2-3
V: TRBV20-1

DNA: TGTGCCATCAGGAACGCCGGGACAGGGGAGGTCAATGAGCAGTTCTTC
CDR3: CAIRNAGTGEVNEQFF
D: TRBD1
size: many
J: TRBJ2-1
V: TRBV10-3

DNA: TGTGCCAGCAGGTCGACAGGGGGAGGCACTGAAGCTTTCTTT
CDR3: CASRSTGGGTEAFF
D: TRBD1
size: few
J: TRBJ1-1
V: TRBV27

DNA: TGTGCCAGCGTGAGGACTTTCCTCGACTCCTACAATGAGCAGTTCTTC
CDR3: CASVRTFLDSYNEQFF
D: NA
size: many
J: TRBJ2-1
V: TRBV2

DNA: TGCAGTGCTAGAGCATCGGGGGGGCTAGCGGGAGGGGGAATCTACGAGCAGTACTTC
CDR3: CSARASGGLAGGGIYEQYF
D: TRBD2
size: few
J: TRBJ2-7
V: TRBV20-1

DNA: TGCGCCAGCAGCCACATGTGGGCCCAGTACTTC
CDR3: CASSHMWAQYF
D: NA
size: few
J: TRBJ2-5
V: TRBV5-1

DNA: TGTGCCAGCGGTAGCGGAACCACCTACAATGAGCAGTTCTTC
CDR3: CASGSGTTYNEQFF
D: NA
size: many
J: TRBJ2-1
V: TRBV7-9

DNA: TGCAGTGCTAGCGGGGCGTCTGCACTCGATACGCAGTATTTT
CDR3: CSASGASALDTQYF
D: NA
size: NA
J: TRBJ2-3
V: TRBV20-1

DNA: TGTGCCAGCGCTCAACAGGGCCGGTGGGACGAGCAGTACTTC
CDR3: CASAQQGRWDEQYF
D: NA
size: many
J: TRBJ2-7
V: TRBV7-9

DNA: TGTGCCAGCAACTCGTGGGGTCGAGGAGGCACAGATACGCAGTATTTT
CDR3: CASNSWGRGGTDTQYF
D: NA
size: many
J: TRBJ2-3
V: TRBV7-2

DNA: TGTGCCACGAGGGGCGGACCTAACTATGGCTACACCTTC
CDR3: CATRGGPNYGYTF
D: NA
size: NA
J: TRBJ1-2
V: TRBV12-3/TRBV12-4

DNA: TGTGCCAGCAGTTTGGTAGCCCGGGTCTACAATGAGCAGTTCTTC
CDR3: CASSLVARVYNEQFF
D: NA
size: NA
J: TRBJ2-1
V: TRBV12-3/TRBV12-4

DNA: TGTGCCAGCAGTTCAGACTCCACTGAAGCTTTCTTT
CDR3: CASSSDSTEAFF
D: NA
size: few
J: TRBJ1-1
V: TRBV6-1

DNA: TGTGCCAGCGCTGGGGGAGGGGGAGGGTGGGTCAATGAGCAGTTCTTC
CDR3: CASAGGGGGWVNEQFF
D: NA
size: many
J: TRBJ2-1
V: TRBV28

DNA: TGTGCCAGCAGCTCCCCTCTAGCGGGAGTATTGGATGAGCAGTTCTTC
CDR3: CASSSPLAGVLDEQFF
D: TRBD2
size: NA
J: TRBJ2-1
V: TRBV7-9

DNA: TGTGCCAGCAGCCAAGAGGGACTAGCGGGAGGTGGTACCGGGGAGCTGTTTTTT
CDR3: CASSQEGLAGGGTGELFF
D: TRBD2
size: many
J: TRBJ2-2
V: TRBV3-1

DNA: TGTGCCAGCAGTTACTCGAAGGGATCAGGGGAACTGTTTTTT
CDR3: CASSYSKGSGELFF
D: NA
size: few
J: TRBJ2-2
V: TRBV6-2/TRBV6-3

DNA: TGTGCCAGCAGCCTACATTACTTGGAGCCCCAGCATTTT
CDR3: CASSLHYLEPQHF
D: NA
size: NA
J: TRBJ1-5
V: TRBV6-1

DNA: TGTGCCAGCTCACCTTTTGGTAACAATGAGCAGTTCTTC
CDR3: CASSPFGNNEQFF
D: NA
size: many
J: TRBJ2-1
V: TRBV18

DNA: TGTGCCAGCAGTTTTCCAGCGGGAGTTTCCTCCTACAATGAGCAGTTCTTC
CDR3: CASSFPAGVSSYNEQFF
D: TRBD2
size: NA
J: TRBJ2-1
V: TRBV2

DNA: TGTGCCAGCAGGTACACCCTAGCGTCCTCCTACGAGCAGTACTTC
CDR3: CASRYTLASSYEQYF
D: NA
size: NA
J: TRBJ2-7
V: TRBV2

DNA: TGTGCCACCAGTGATTCCGAGCGGCCAGGCGATGAGCAGTTCTTC
CDR3: CATSDSERPGDEQFF
D: NA
size: many
J: TRBJ2-1
V: TRBV24-1

DNA: TGCAGCGTTGTATGGGGGCTTGGTCCTGGAAACACCATATATTTT
CDR3: CSVVWGLGPGNTIYF
D: NA
size: few
J: TRBJ1-3
V: TRBV29-1

DNA: TGTGCCTGGAGTGTACGGGGGGGCAAAGCTTTCTTT
CDR3: CAWSVRGGKAFF
D: NA
size: many
J: TRBJ1-1
V: TRBV30

DNA: TGTGCCAGCAGCCCGGAGGGGAGAGGGGGCTACAATGAGCAGTTCTTC
CDR3: CASSPEGRGGYNEQFF
D: NA
size: many
J: TRBJ2-1
V: TRBV7-9

DNA: TGTGCCAGCTCACCATACGAGTCGGTGGGAGTGCAGTACTTC
CDR3: CASSPYESVGVQYF
D: NA
size: many
J: TRBJ2-7
V: TRBV18

DNA: TGTGCCAGCAGTTACTCGATTGGAGGGGCCAACGTCCTGACTTTC
CDR3: CASSYSIGGANVLTF
D: NA
size: NA
J: TRBJ2-6
V: TRBV6-2/TRBV6-3

DNA: TGTGCCACCAGTGACCCCCGACAGGGTTCCTACGAGCAGTACTTC
CDR3: CATSDPRQGSYEQYF
D: TRBD1
size: NA
J: TRBJ2-7
V: TRBV24-1

DNA: TGTGCCAGCAGCTTAGGCCCGGGAGGCAGTCAAGAGACCCAGTACTTC
CDR3: CASSLGPGGSQETQYF
D: TRBD2
size: many
J: TRBJ2-5
V: TRBV7-2

DNA: TGTGCCAGCAGCTCTCCGGGACTAGCGGGAGGGTGGTACGAGCAGTACTTC
CDR3: CASSSPGLAGGWYEQYF
D: TRBD2
size: many
J: TRBJ2-7
V: TRBV3-1

DNA: TGTGCCAGCAGCCCCTATCTGACTAGCGGGAGTGGTTACGAGCAGTACTTC
CDR3: CASSPYLTSGSGYEQYF
D: TRBD2
size: NA
J: TRBJ2-7
V: TRBV7-2

DNA: TGTGCCAGCAGCAGAGATGGCAGGAGCCCCAATCAGCCCCAGCATTTT
CDR3: CASSRDGRSPNQPQHF
D: NA
size: NA
J: TRBJ1-5
V: TRBV7-2

DNA: TGTGCCAGCAGCCCCCCCCTGGGGGGGACGAGGTCAGAGACCCAGTACTTC
CDR3: CASSPPLGGTRSETQYF
D: TRBD2
size: many
J: TRBJ2-5
V: TRBV11-1

DNA: TGCGCCAGCAGCCAAGGCTGGGGGCGACTGAACACTGAAGCTTTCTTT
CDR3: CASSQGWGRLNTEAFF
D: NA
size: NA
J: TRBJ1-1
V: TRBV4-3

DNA: TGTGCCAGCAGTTACCAAAGCGGAACGCAGTATTTT
CDR3: CASSYQSGTQYF
D: NA
size: NA
J: TRBJ2-3
V: TRBV6-5

DNA: TGTGCCAGCAGTGGACTAGCGGGAGGTCATGAGCAGTTCTTC
CDR3: CASSGLAGGHEQFF
D: TRBD2
size: many
J: TRBJ2-1
V: TRBV12-3/TRBV12-4

DNA: TGTGCCAGCAGCTTAACAGAAACCATGAACACTGAAGCTTTCTTT
CDR3: CASSLTETMNTEAFF
D: NA
size: NA
J: TRBJ1-1
V: TRBV7-8

DNA: TGTGCCAGCAGCCGAACAGAGACCTATAATTCACCCCTCCACTTT
CDR3: CASSRTETYNSPLHF
D: NA
size: many
J: TRBJ1-6
V: TRBV3-1

DNA: TGTGCCAGCAGTCCCTCCCCCGGATCTGAAGCTTTCTTT
CDR3: CASSPSPGSEAFF
D: NA
size: NA
J: TRBJ1-1
V: TRBV25-1

DNA: TGCGCCAGCAGCCACCCTGGAGGTCAGCCCCAGCATTTT
CDR3: CASSHPGGQPQHF
D: NA
size: once
J: TRBJ1-5
V: TRBV4-1

DNA: TGTGCCATCAGTGCCGGGCAGGTACTAGCCAAAAACATTCAGTACTTC
CDR3: CAISAGQVLAKNIQYF
D: NA
size: NA
J: TRBJ2-4
V: TRBV10-3

DNA: TGTGCCACCAGCCCGACAGGGAAACCCGCCTCTGGGGCCAACGTCCTGACTTTC
CDR3: CATSPTGKPASGANVLTF
D: TRBD1
size: few
J: TRBJ2-6
V: TRBV15

DNA: TGTGCCAGCAGCTCTGGACTAGCGGGTCCAGGAGATACGCAGTATTTT
CDR3: CASSSGLAGPGDTQYF
D: TRBD2
size: few
J: TRBJ2-3
V: TRBV5-4

DNA: TGTGCCACCAGCAGAGTATCCTGGCCCTATGGCTACACCTTC
CDR3: CATSRVSWPYGYTF
D: NA
size: many
J: TRBJ1-2
V: TRBV15

DNA: TGTGCCAGCAGCTTCACGACAGGCGGTCAGCCCCAGCATTTT
CDR3: CASSFTTGGQPQHF
D: NA
size: NA
J: TRBJ1-5
V: TRBV7-6

DNA: TGTGCCAGCAGTTATATTCGACAGGCAACTAATGAAAAACTGTTTTTT
CDR3: CASSYIRQATNEKLFF
D: NA
size: few
J: TRBJ1-4
V: TRBV6-5

DNA: TGTGCCACCAGCAGAGCGCCTAGAGCCCTCAATGAGCAGTTCTTC
CDR3: CATSRAPRALNEQFF
D: NA
size: NA
J: TRBJ2-1
V: TRBV15

DNA: TGCAGCGCAACGGGACTCCCCCTCGCCGGGGAGCTGTTTTTT
CDR3: CSATGLPLAGELFF
D: NA
size: NA
J: TRBJ2-2
V: TRBV29-1

DNA: TGCAGTGCTCCCACTAGCGGGAACTACAATGAGCAGTTCTTC
CDR3: CSAPTSGNYNEQFF
D: TRBD2
size: few
J: TRBJ2-1
V: TRBV20-1